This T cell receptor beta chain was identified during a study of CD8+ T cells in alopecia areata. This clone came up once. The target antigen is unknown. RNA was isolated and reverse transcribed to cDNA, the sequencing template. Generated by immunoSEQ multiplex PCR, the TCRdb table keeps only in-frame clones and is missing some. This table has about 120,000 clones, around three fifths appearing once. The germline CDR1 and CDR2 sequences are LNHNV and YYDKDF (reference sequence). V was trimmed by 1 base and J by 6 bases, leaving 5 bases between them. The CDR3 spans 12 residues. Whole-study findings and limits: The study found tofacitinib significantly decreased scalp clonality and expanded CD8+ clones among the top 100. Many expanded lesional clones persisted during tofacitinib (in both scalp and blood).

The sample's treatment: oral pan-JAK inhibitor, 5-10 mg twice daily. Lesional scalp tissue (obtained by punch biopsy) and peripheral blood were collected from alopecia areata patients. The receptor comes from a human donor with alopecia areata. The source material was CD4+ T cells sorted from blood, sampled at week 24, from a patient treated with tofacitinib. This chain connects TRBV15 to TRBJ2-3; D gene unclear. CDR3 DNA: TGTGCCACCAGCAGAGTAGGGGATACGCAGTATTTT. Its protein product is CATSRVGDTQYF.